The rows below give T cell receptor beta chains drawn from one sample of a study of blood T cell repertoires in COVID-19. Sequencing used immunoSEQ multiplex PCR; TCRdb keeps in-frame clones, though not all of them. The sample lists roughly 46,000 clones, 80% to 90% occurring once. The material sequenced was peripheral blood. The receptor source for this set is a human donor in a cohort sampled during active COVID-19. The donor label of this sample is uncertain. The CDR3 runs from the conserved cysteine through the conserved F or W. The D gene is left open where the match is weak. The size of a clone is reported for some rows only, either as once, few or many, or as a class for expanded clones.

>TRBJ1-2|TRBD1|.|TRBV5-1
CASSLDRGNYGYTF
TGCGCCAGCAGCTTGGACAGGGGAAACTATGGCTACACCTTC
>TRBJ2-7|TRBD1|.|TRBV18
CASSPSKGAHEQYF
TGTGCCAGCTCACCAAGTAAGGGGGCCCACGAGCAGTACTTC
>TRBJ2-5|.|.|TRBV13
CASSSMGFQETQYF
TGTGCCAGCAGCTCTATGGGCTTTCAAGAGACCCAGTACTTC
>TRBJ1-1|TRBD1|.|TRBV29-1
CSVGKGQTFFGSEAFF
TGCAGCGTTGGTAAGGGACAGACCTTTTTCGGATCTGAAGCTTTCTTT
>TRBJ2-5|TRBD2|once|TRBV4-1
CASSQDLVLAGGPETQYF
TGCGCCAGCAGCCAAGATCTAGTCCTAGCGGGGGGCCCGGAGACCCAGTACTTC
>TRBJ2-1|.|.|TRBV2
CASRVDSNNEQFF
TGTGCCAGCAGGGTAGACAGTAACAATGAGCAGTTCTTC
>TRBJ1-2|.|once|TRBV10-3
CAISGRVMDGYTF
TGTGCCATCAGTGGCAGGGTGATGGATGGCTACACCTTC
>TRBJ1-1|.|.|TRBV5-1
CASSLARGKRGEAFF
TGCGCCAGCAGCTTGGCCCGGGGGAAGAGGGGTGAAGCTTTCTTT
>TRBJ2-1|.|once|TRBV11-1
CASSLGKSVGEQFF
TGTGCCAGCAGCCTAGGCAAAAGCGTCGGTGAGCAGTTCTTC
>TRBJ1-1|TRBD1|.|TRBV5-1
CASSLLPGQGNTEAFF
TGCGCCAGCAGCTTACTACCGGGACAGGGGAACACTGAAGCTTTCTTT
>TRBJ2-7|TRBD2|few|TRBV7-3
CASSASTSGGEQYF
TGTGCCAGCAGCGCCTCGACTAGCGGGGGTGAGCAGTACTTC
>TRBJ1-1|TRBD1|.|TRBV5-1
CASSTGQGARNTEAFF
TGCGCCAGCAGCACAGGACAGGGGGCAAGGAACACTGAAGCTTTCTTT
>TRBJ2-7|TRBD1|.|TRBV6-1
CASSETPGQGYEQYF
TGTGCCAGCAGTGAAACCCCGGGACAGGGCTACGAGCAGTACTTC
>TRBJ2-3|TRBD2|few|TRBV5-4
CASSFSGADTQYF
TGTGCCAGCAGCTTTAGCGGGGCCGATACGCAGTATTTT
>TRBJ2-7|TRBD1|.|TRBV7-9
CASSSRQGAYEQYF
TGTGCCAGCAGCTCGCGACAGGGGGCTTACGAGCAGTACTTC
>TRBJ2-5|TRBD2|.|TRBV7-9
CASSPSGPQETQYF
TGTGCCAGCAGCCCTAGCGGGCCCCAAGAGACCCAGTACTTC
>TRBJ2-5|.|.|TRBV18
CASSQGRQETQYF
TGTGCCAGCTCCCAGGGTAGGCAGGAGACCCAGTACTTC
>TRBJ2-1|TRBD1|.|TRBV29-1
CSVDGQGNYNEQFF
TGCAGCGTCGACGGACAGGGGAATTACAATGAGCAGTTCTTC
>TRBJ1-4|.|.|TRBV12-2
CASRFGRWDRVDWANEKLFF
TGTGCAAGTCGCTTCGGCCGATGGGACAGGGTTGACTGGGCTAATGAAAAACTGTTTTTT
>TRBJ2-1|TRBD1|.|TRBV7-2
CASSLDRDNEQFF
TGTGCCAGCAGCTTGGACAGGGACAATGAGCAGTTCTTC
>TRBJ1-3|.|.|TRBV18
CASSPSQWGNTIYF
TGTGCCAGCTCACCAAGTCAGTGGGGAAACACCATATATTTT
>TRBJ1-6|.|.|TRBV30
CACRTEDNSPLHF
TGTGCCTGCAGGACAGAGGATAATTCACCCCTCCACTTT
>TRBJ2-2|TRBD2|.|TRBV6-5
CASSYSSGGATGELFF
TGTGCCAGCAGTTACTCTAGCGGGGGAGCAACCGGGGAGCTGTTTTTT
>TRBJ1-1|TRBD1|once|TRBV25-1
CASSGRGTGRTEAFF
TGTGCCAGCAGTGGTCGCGGGACAGGGAGGACTGAAGCTTTCTTT
>TRBJ1-2|.|once|TRBV4-2
CASSQDRRQNYGYTF
TGTGCCAGCAGCCAAGATCGGCGGCAGAACTATGGCTACACCTTC
>TRBJ2-3|.|.|TRBV7-2
CASSGRGGRSTDTQYF
TGTGCCAGCAGCGGTAGGGGGGGCCGTAGCACAGATACGCAGTATTTT
>TRBJ2-7|TRBD2|.|TRBV3-1/TRBV3-2
CASSQFSGATYEQYF
TGTGCCAGCAGCCAATTCAGCGGGGCGACCTACGAGCAGTACTTC
>TRBJ1-6|TRBD1|.|TRBV5-1
CASSLGTGNNSPLHF
TGCGCCAGCAGCTTGGGGACAGGGAATAATTCACCCCTCCACTTT
>TRBJ2-7|TRBD1|.|TRBV5-6
CASRPRGGQGAREQYF
TGTGCCAGCCGTCCACGGGGTGGACAGGGGGCTCGGGAGCAGTACTTC
>TRBJ2-3|.|.|TRBV12-5
CASGLDIRGTQYF
TGTGCTAGTGGCCTCGACATTAGGGGTACGCAGTATTTT
>TRBJ2-2|TRBD2|once|TRBV3-1/TRBV3-2
CASRRGSGQGRTGELFF
TGTGCCAGCAGGCGGGGTAGCGGGCAAGGCAGAACCGGGGAGCTGTTTTTT
>TRBJ1-5|TRBD1|.|TRBV15
CATSRDLRGQGIGSNQPQHF
TGTGCCACCAGCAGAGATCTGAGGGGACAGGGGATCGGGAGCAATCAGCCCCAGCATTTT
>TRBJ2-4|.|.|TRBV3-1/TRBV3-2
CASSQDRSLAKNIQYF
TGTGCCAGCAGCCAAGATAGAAGTTTAGCCAAAAACATTCAGTACTTC
>TRBJ2-5|TRBD1|.|TRBV4-2
CASGDRGETQYF
TGTGCCAGCGGGGACAGGGGAGAGACCCAGTACTTC
>TRBJ1-4|.|.|TRBV9
CASSVSSRAEKLFF
TGTGCCAGCAGCGTATCGTCCAGGGCGGAAAAACTGTTTTTT
>TRBJ1-3|.|.|TRBV6-5
CASSSVHSGNTIYF
TGTGCCAGCAGTTCAGTGCACTCTGGAAACACCATATATTTT
>TRBJ2-3|TRBD2|.|TRBV16
CASSRKAGGQRRTDTQYF
TGTGCCAGCAGCCGCAAAGCGGGGGGGCAGCGTCGCACAGATACGCAGTATTTT
>TRBJ2-1|TRBD1|.|TRBV10-3
CAISKRTGKNEQFF
TGTGCCATCAGTAAACGGACAGGGAAAAATGAGCAGTTCTTC
>TRBJ2-5|TRBD1|.|TRBV5-1
CASSLGDRGETQYF
TGCGCCAGCAGCTTGGGGGACAGGGGAGAGACCCAGTACTTC
>TRBJ1-6|TRBD1|.|TRBV5-6
CASSLIRDREYSPLHF
TGTGCCAGCAGCTTGATACGGGACAGGGAATATTCACCCCTCCACTTT
>TRBJ1-2|.|.|TRBV6-1
CASSEAVGGGGYTF
TGTGCCAGCAGTGAAGCCGTAGGGGGAGGGGGCTACACCTTC
>TRBJ2-3|TRBD2|.|TRBV4-2
CASSPGLDADTQYF
TGTGCCAGCAGCCCTGGACTAGACGCAGATACGCAGTATTTT
>TRBJ1-5|.|.|TRBV28
CASSLSLGSQQPQHF
TGTGCCAGCAGTTTATCTCTCGGGTCGCAGCAGCCCCAGCATTTT
>TRBJ1-4|.|.|TRBV30
CAWSVRGQQEKLFF
TGTGCCTGGAGTGTACGTGGGCAGCAAGAAAAACTGTTTTTT
>TRBJ2-5|.|once|TRBV14
CASSQAGFRETQYF
TGTGCCAGCAGCCAAGCGGGTTTTCGAGAGACCCAGTACTTC
>TRBJ2-1|.|.|TRBV12-3/TRBV12-4
CASSWEGGEQFF
TGTGCCAGCAGTTGGGAGGGGGGAGAGCAGTTCTTC
>TRBJ1-1|.|.|TRBV5-4
CASSLRGVAEAFF
TGTGCCAGCAGCTTGAGGGGCGTCGCTGAAGCTTTCTTT
>TRBJ1-4|.|few|TRBV6-2/TRBV6-3
CASSLARAGKLFF
TGTGCCAGCAGTTTAGCGAGGGCGGGAAAACTGTTTTTT
>TRBJ2-2|TRBD1|.|TRBV10-3
CAIDRGTGELFF
TGTGCCATAGACAGGGGCACCGGGGAGCTGTTTTTT
>TRBJ2-5|TRBD2|.|TRBV5-4
CASSSLAGVETQYF
TGTGCCAGCAGCTCACTAGCGGGGGTTGAGACCCAGTACTTC
>TRBJ1-1|.|.|TRBV6-5
CASRNQGEAFF
TGTGCCAGCAGGAACCAGGGTGAAGCTTTCTTT
>TRBJ1-3|.|.|TRBV13
CASSLEGTIGNTIYF
TGTGCCAGCAGCTTAGAGGGGACAATTGGAAACACCATATATTTT
>TRBJ2-3|.|.|TRBV6-6
CASSYLSTDTQYF
TGTGCCAGCAGTTACTTAAGCACAGATACGCAGTATTTT
>TRBJ1-5|.|.|TRBV18
CASSPPGRGSQPQHF
TGTGCCAGCTCACCACCAGGGAGGGGTAGTCAGCCCCAGCATTTT
>TRBJ2-3|.|few|TRBV28
CASSFANTDTQYF
TGTGCCAGCAGTTTTGCTAACACAGATACGCAGTATTTT